The present T cell receptor beta chain was sequenced within a study of cytomegalovirus exposure and HLA in healthy donors. The study, taken as a whole, reports: Sequencing likely caused a cluster of highly shared sequence variants. TCR beta V- and J-gene trimming was later associated with a missense DCLRE1C variant.

Points on this clone: Its specificity is not known.

Both 60 Vbeta primers and 13 Jbeta primers went into the PCR. Produced via immunoSEQ multiplex PCR; TCRdb's table is partial and in-frame only. The sample carries about 180,000 clones, about four fifths recorded once. This CDR3 comprises 19 residues. This sequence joins TRBV1 and TRBJ2-1; the table's D gene call, TRBD2, was not cross checked with the DNA. TRBV1 is given as a pseudogene. Source material: PBMCs. This TCR was sampled from a boy between 2 and 15 years old in good health and CMV-seronegative. CDR3 nucleotides: TGCACCAGCAGCCAAGATCCCGCTAGCGGTCCCCCTATACCCTGTGAGCAGTTCTTC. This gives the protein CTSSQDPASGPPIPCEQFF.